This is a list of T cell receptor beta chains from one sample in a study of blood T cells in healthy people across ages. One entry per CDR3 protein, called by TCRdb with MiXCR from the 5' RACE reads. The data show about 1,500,000 distinct CDR3 sequences, roughly 28% seen once. Sequencing used blood. These receptors were collected from a woman in her twenties or thirties in good health. Each CDR3 is given with its conserved first and last residue. Fields, in order: D gene, V gene, clone size, J gene, CDR3 protein, CDR3 DNA. The D gene is left open where the match is weak. The size entry is marked missing in some rows and otherwise reads once, few, many or a size class.

NA	TRBV5-1	NA	TRBJ1-1	CASSVLQGLNTEAFF	TGCGCCAGCAGCGTCTTGCAGGGGTTGAACACTGAAGCTTTCTTT
NA	TRBV20-1	few	TRBJ1-1	CSARRGNTEAFF	TGCAGTGCTAGACGCGGGAACACTGAAGCTTTCTTT
NA	TRBV30	NA	TRBJ1-2	CAWSTKGIVANYGYTF	TGTGCCTGGAGTACGAAGGGGATTGTCGCTAACTATGGCTACACCTTC
NA	TRBV7-2	few	TRBJ2-7	CASSRQRVYEQYF	TGTGCCAGCAGCCGGCAGCGGGTCTACGAGCAGTACTTC
NA	TRBV20-1	few	TRBJ1-2	CSAREGVGGYTF	TGCAGTGCTAGAGAAGGGGTCGGCGGCTACACCTTC
NA	TRBV27	NA	TRBJ2-5	CASSSKQGSGETQYF	TGTGCCAGCAGTTCTAAACAGGGTTCGGGAGAGACCCAGTACTTC
TRBD1	TRBV6-5	few	TRBJ1-4	CASSMGQGGEKLFF	TGTGCCAGCAGCATGGGACAGGGGGGTGAAAAACTGTTTTTT
NA	TRBV7-3	NA	TRBJ2-7	CASSLTLGYEQYF	TGTGCCAGCAGCTTAACATTAGGTTACGAGCAGTACTTC
NA	TRBV5-1	NA	TRBJ2-1	CASSLEGVAYNEQFF	TGCGCCAGCAGCTTGGAGGGGGTAGCCTACAATGAGCAGTTCTTC
TRBD2	TRBV20-1	NA	TRBJ2-1	CSARSGLAGVNEQFF	TGCAGTGCTAGATCGGGACTAGCGGGGGTCAATGAGCAGTTCTTC
TRBD1	TRBV3-1	NA	TRBJ1-5	CASSQGTGLSNQPQHF	TGTGCCAGCAGCCAGGGGACAGGACTTAGCAATCAGCCCCAGCATTTT
NA	TRBV28	many	TRBJ2-7	CASSFQGAGLYEQYF	TGTGCCAGCAGTTTTCAGGGAGCAGGGCTCTACGAGCAGTACTTC
NA	TRBV12-3/TRBV12-4	NA	TRBJ2-3	CASSTRAPDTQYF	TGTGCCAGCAGCACACGGGCCCCGGATACGCAGTATTTT
NA	TRBV5-5	few	TRBJ1-4	CASSLMGTSEKLFF	TGTGCCAGCAGCTTGATGGGTACGAGTGAAAAACTGTTTTTT
NA	TRBV28	NA	TRBJ2-4	CASSLRVAKNIRYF	TGTGCCAGCAGTTTAAGGGTAGCCAAAAACATTCGGTACTTC
TRBD1	TRBV25-1	NA	TRBJ2-7	CASSESGTGEHEQYF	TGTGCCAGCAGTGAATCCGGGACAGGTGAGCACGAGCAGTACTTC
TRBD1	TRBV5-1	NA	TRBJ2-1	CASSPRTGSDNEQFF	TGCGCCAGCAGCCCCCGGACAGGGTCGGACAATGAGCAGTTCTTC
NA	TRBV10-2	few	TRBJ2-1	CASSEWHEQFF	TGCGCCAGCAGTGAGTGGCATGAGCAGTTCTTC
NA	TRBV5-6	NA	TRBJ2-7	CASSLRRAEQYF	TGTGCCAGCAGCTTGAGGCGGGCAGAGCAGTACTTC
NA	TRBV28	NA	TRBJ1-1	CASSFTGSPTEAFF	TGTGCCAGCAGTTTTACGGGGTCCCCAACTGAAGCTTTCTTT
TRBD1	TRBV28	NA	TRBJ2-7	CASRPNWTGYNEQYF	TGTGCCAGCAGGCCCAATTGGACAGGGTATAATGAGCAGTACTTC
NA	TRBV2	NA	TRBJ1-2	CASGLENGNGYTF	TGTGCCAGTGGCCTGGAGAACGGGAATGGCTACACCTTC
NA	TRBV5-1	few	TRBJ1-1	CASSVRGGFTEAFF	TGCGCCAGCAGCGTCAGGGGAGGGTTCACTGAAGCTTTCTTT
NA	TRBV20-1	few	TRBJ2-1	CSAPGHYNEQFF	TGCAGTGCTCCGGGTCACTACAATGAGCAGTTCTTC
NA	TRBV2	NA	TRBJ2-5	CASSEGTALGTQYF	TGTGCCAGCAGTGAAGGGACCGCTCTTGGCACCCAGTACTTC